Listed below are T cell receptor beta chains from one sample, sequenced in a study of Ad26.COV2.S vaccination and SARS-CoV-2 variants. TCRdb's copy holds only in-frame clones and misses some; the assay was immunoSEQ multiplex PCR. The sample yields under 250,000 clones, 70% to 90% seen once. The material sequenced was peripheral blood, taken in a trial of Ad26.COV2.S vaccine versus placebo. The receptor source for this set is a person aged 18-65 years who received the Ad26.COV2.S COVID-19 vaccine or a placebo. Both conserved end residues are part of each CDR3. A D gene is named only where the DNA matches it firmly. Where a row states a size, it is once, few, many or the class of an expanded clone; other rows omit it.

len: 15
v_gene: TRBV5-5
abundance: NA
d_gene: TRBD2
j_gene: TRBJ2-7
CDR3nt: TGTGCCAGCAGTTCTCTAGCGGGGGGCTCCTACGAGCAGTACTTC
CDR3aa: CASSSLAGGSYEQYF

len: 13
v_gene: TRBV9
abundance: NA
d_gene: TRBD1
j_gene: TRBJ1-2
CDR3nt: TGTGCCAGCAGCACCCGACAGGGGAGGGGCTACACCTTC
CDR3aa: CASSTRQGRGYTF

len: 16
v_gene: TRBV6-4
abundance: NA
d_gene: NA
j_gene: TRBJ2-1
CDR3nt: TGTGCCAGCAGTGAGAAAGGGGGAGTCTTCTACAATGAGCAGTTCTTC
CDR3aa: CASSEKGGVFYNEQFF

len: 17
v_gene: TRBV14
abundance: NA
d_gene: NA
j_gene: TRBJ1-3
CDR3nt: TGTGCCAGCAGCCGAGGGGTAGGCTCGAGCTCTGGAAACACCATATATTTT
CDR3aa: CASSRGVGSSSGNTIYF

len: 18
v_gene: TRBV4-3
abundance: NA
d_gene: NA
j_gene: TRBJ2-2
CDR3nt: TGCGCCAGCAGCCAAGGGCAGATTGTGGGAGCGAACACCGGGGAGCTGTTTTTT
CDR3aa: CASSQGQIVGANTGELFF

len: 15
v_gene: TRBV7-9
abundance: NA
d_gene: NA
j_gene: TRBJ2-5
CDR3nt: TGTGCCAGCAGCCGCTGGGGACCTTACCAAGAGACCCAGTACTTC
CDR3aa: CASSRWGPYQETQYF

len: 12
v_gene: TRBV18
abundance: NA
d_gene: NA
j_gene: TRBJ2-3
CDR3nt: TGTGCCAGCTCACCGGACACAGATACGCAGTATTTT
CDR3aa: CASSPDTDTQYF

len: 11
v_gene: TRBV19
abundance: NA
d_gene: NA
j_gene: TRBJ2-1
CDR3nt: TGTGCCAGTAGTATAGGTAATGAGCAGTTCTTC
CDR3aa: CASSIGNEQFF

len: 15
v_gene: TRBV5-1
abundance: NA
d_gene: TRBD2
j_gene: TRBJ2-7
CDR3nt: TGCGCCAGCAGCCCCCCGGGGAGCGGGGCCTACGAGCAGTACTTC
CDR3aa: CASSPPGSGAYEQYF

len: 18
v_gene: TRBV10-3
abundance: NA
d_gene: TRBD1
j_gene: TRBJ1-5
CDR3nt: TGTGCCATCAGCAATCCCGGGACAGGGGACATTAGCAATCAGCCCCAGCATTTT
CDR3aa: CAISNPGTGDISNQPQHF

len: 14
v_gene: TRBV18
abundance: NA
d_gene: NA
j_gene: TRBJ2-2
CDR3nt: TGTGCCAGCTCTTCGACAGGAATAACCGGGGAGCTGTTTTTT
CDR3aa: CASSSTGITGELFF

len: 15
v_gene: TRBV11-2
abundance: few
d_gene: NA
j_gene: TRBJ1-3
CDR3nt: TGTGCCAGCAGCCATTACGGGAACTCTGGAAACACCATATATTTT
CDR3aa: CASSHYGNSGNTIYF

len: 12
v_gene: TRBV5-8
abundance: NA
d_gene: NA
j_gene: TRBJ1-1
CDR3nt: TGTGCCAGCAGCCACACACACACTGAAGCTTTCTTT
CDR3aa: CASSHTHTEAFF

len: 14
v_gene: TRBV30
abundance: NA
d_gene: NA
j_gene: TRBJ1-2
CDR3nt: TGTGCCTGGAGTGTCGCTGGATATAGGGTTGGCTACACCTTC
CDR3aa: CAWSVAGYRVGYTF

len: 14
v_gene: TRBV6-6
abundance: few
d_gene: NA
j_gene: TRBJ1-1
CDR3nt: TGTGCCAGCAGTTACGAGGGCCTGAACACTGAAGCTTTCTTT
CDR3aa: CASSYEGLNTEAFF

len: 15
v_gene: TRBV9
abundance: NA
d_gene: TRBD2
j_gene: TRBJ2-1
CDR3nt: TGTGCCAGCAGCGTAGTAGCGGGGGGTTACAATGAGCAGTTCTTC
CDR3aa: CASSVVAGGYNEQFF

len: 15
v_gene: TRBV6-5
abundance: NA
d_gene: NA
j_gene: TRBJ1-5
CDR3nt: TGTGCCAGCAGACTACAGGTTTATAGCAATCAGCCCCAGCATTTT
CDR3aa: CASRLQVYSNQPQHF

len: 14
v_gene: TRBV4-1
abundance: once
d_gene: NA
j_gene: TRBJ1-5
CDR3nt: TGCGCCAGCAGCGGGGCGGTTAGCAATCAGCCCCAGCATTTT
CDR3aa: CASSGAVSNQPQHF

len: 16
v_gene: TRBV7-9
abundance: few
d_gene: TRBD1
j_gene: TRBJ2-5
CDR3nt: TGTGCCAGCAGCTCCCTAGCAGGGGGCCGGCAAGAGACCCAGTACTTC
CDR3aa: CASSSLAGGRQETQYF

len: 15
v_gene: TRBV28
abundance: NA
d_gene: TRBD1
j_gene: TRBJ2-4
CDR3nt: TGTGCCAGCAGATCCGGGACAGGGGTCGAAAACATTCAGTACTTC
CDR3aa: CASRSGTGVENIQYF

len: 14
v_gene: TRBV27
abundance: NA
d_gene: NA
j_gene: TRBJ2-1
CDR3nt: TGTGCCAGCTGGCCGGACAGCTCCTACAATGAGCAGTTCTTC
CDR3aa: CASWPDSSYNEQFF

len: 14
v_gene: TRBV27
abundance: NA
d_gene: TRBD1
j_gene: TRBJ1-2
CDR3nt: TGTGCCAGCAGTCCATACGACAGGGGCAGGGGCTACACCTTC
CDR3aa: CASSPYDRGRGYTF

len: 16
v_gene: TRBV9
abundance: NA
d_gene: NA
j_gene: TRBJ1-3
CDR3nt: TGTGCCAGCAGCGTAGATCCAGGATCGACTGGAAACACCATATATTTT
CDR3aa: CASSVDPGSTGNTIYF

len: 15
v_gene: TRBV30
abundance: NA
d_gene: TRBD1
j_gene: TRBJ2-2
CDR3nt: TGTGCCTGGTCTTCACAGGGGGCGTCCACCGGGGAGCTGTTTTTT
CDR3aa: CAWSSQGASTGELFF

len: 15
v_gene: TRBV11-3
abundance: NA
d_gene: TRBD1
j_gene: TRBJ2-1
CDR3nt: TGTGCCAGCAGCCCGAATCAAAACAGGGGGAATGAGCAGTTCTTC
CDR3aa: CASSPNQNRGNEQFF

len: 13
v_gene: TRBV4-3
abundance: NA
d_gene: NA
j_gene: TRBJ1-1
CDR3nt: TGCGCCAGCGGAACAGGGCCAGGGACTGAAGCTTTCTTT
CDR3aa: CASGTGPGTEAFF

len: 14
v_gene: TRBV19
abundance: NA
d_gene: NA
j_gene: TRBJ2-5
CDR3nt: TGTGCCAGTAGTATGATGTTCCAATCGGAGACCCAGTACTTC
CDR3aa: CASSMMFQSETQYF

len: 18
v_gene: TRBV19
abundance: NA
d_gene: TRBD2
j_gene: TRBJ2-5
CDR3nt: TGTGCCAGTAGTCTTCGGACTAGCGGGGGGCCGAGGCAAGAGACCCAGTACTTC
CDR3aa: CASSLRTSGGPRQETQYF

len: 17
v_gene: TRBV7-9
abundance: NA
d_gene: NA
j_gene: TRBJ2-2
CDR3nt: TGTGCCAGCAGTCTGGAGGCTCTAGCATCGAACACCGGGGAGCTGTTTTTT
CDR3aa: CASSLEALASNTGELFF

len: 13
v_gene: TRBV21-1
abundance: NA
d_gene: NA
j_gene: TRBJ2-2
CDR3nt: TGTGCTAGCGCCCTAGCGGGGTTCGGGGAGCTGTTTTTT
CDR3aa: CASALAGFGELFF

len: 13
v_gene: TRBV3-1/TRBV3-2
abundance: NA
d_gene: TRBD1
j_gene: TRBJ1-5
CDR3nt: TGTGCCAGCAGCAGGGGGCGGAATCAGCCCCAGCATTTT
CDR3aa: CASSRGRNQPQHF

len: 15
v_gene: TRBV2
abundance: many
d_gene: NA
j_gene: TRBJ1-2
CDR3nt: TGTGCCAGCAGTGAACTTTTGACAGGTTTGACTGGCTACACCTTC
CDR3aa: CASSELLTGLTGYTF

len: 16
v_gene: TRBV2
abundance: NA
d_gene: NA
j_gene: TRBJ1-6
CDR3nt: TGTGCCAGCAGAACTTTTACGGGCTCCCGGCATTCACCCCTCCACTTT
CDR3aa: CASRTFTGSRHSPLHF

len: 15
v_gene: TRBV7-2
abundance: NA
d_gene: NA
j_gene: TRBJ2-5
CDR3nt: TGTGCCAGCAGCTGGGGGGCCACGCTCCAAGAGACCCAGTACTTC
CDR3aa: CASSWGATLQETQYF

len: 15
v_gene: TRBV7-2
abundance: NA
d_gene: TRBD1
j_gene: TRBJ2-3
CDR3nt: TGTGCCAGCAGTCCAGGGGGCGGGTCCACAGATACGCAGTATTTT
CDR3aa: CASSPGGGSTDTQYF

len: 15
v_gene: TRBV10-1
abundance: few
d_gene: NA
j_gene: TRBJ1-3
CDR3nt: TGCGCCAGCAGTGAGGAAGGTAGCTCTGGAAACACCATATATTTT
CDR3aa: CASSEEGSSGNTIYF

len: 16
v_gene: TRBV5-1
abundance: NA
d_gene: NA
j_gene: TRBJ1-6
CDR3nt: TGCGCCAGCAGCTTGGAACACTCCGGGGGGAATTCACCCCTCCACTTT
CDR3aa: CASSLEHSGGNSPLHF

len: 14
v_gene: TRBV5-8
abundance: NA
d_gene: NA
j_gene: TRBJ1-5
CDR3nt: TGTGCCAGCAGCAGACCGTATAGCAATCAGCCCCAGCATTTT
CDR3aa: CASSRPYSNQPQHF

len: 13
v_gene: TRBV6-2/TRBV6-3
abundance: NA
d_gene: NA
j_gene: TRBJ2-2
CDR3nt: TGTGCCAGCAGTTTGGACCACACCGGGGAGCTGTTTTTT
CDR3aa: CASSLDHTGELFF

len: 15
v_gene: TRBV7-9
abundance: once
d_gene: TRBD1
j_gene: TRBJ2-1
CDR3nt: TGTGCCATCCAAATAGCAGGACAGGACTACAATGAGCAGTTCTTC
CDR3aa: CAIQIAGQDYNEQFF

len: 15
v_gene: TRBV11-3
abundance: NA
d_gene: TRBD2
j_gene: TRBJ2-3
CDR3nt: TGTGCCAGCAGTTTTAGCGGGAGTTTGACAGATACGCAGTATTTT
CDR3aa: CASSFSGSLTDTQYF

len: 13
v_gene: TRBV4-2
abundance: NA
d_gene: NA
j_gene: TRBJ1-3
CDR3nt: TGTGCCAGCAGCCCCCCAGGGGAACACACCATATATTTT
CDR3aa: CASSPPGEHTIYF

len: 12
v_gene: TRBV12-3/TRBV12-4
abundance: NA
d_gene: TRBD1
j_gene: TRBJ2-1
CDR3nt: TGTGCCAGCAGGGACAGGGGGGATGAGCAGTTCTTC
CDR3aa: CASRDRGDEQFF

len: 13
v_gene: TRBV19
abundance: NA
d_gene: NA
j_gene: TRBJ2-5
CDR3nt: TGTGCCAGTAGTCGGACGGTCCAAGAGACCCAGTACTTC
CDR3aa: CASSRTVQETQYF

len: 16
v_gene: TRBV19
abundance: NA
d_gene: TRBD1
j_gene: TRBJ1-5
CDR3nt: TGTGCCAGTAGTAGCGGACAGGGGGCCAGCAATCAGCCCCAGCATTTT
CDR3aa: CASSSGQGASNQPQHF

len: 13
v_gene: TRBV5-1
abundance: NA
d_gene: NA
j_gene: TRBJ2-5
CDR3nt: TGCGCCAGCAGCCCGGGAGTACAAGAGACCCAGTACTTC
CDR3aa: CASSPGVQETQYF

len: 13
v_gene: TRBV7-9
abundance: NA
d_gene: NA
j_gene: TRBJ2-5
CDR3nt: TGTGCCAGCAGCTCTAGGGGTATGGAGACCCAGTACTTC
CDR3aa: CASSSRGMETQYF

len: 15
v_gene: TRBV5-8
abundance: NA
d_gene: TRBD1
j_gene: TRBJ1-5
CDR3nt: TGTGCCAGCAGCCAGGGACAGATCCCTAATCAGCCCCAGCATTTT
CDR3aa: CASSQGQIPNQPQHF

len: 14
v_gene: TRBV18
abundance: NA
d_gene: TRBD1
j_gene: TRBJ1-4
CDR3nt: TGTGCCAGCTCACCGGACAGGCACCATGAAAAACTGTTTTTT
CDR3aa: CASSPDRHHEKLFF

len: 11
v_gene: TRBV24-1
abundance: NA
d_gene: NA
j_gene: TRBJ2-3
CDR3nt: TGTGCCACCTCTGGGCCAGATACGCAGTATTTT
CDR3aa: CATSGPDTQYF

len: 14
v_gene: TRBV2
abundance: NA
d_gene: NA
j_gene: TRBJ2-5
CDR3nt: TGTGCCAGCAGTCCGACAGGACTCCAAGAGACCCAGTACTTC
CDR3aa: CASSPTGLQETQYF

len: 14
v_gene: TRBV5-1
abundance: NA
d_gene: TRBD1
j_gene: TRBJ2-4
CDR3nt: TGCGCCAGCAGCCCGCTGGGACAGGGCAACATTCAGTACTTC
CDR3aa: CASSPLGQGNIQYF

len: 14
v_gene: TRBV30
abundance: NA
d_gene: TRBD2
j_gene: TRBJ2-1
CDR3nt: TGTGCCTCCACTGGGGGGGATGACTACAATGAGCAGTTCTTC
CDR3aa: CASTGGDDYNEQFF

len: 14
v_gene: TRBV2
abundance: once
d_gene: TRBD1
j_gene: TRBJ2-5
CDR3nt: TGTGCCAGCAGAGCGACAGGGGGGGAAAAGACCCAGTACTTC
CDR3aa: CASRATGGEKTQYF

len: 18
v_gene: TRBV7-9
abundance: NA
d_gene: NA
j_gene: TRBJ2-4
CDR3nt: TGTGCCAGCAGCTTTGTTTCCGGGGGAGGATCGGCTAGGAACATTCAGTACTTC
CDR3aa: CASSFVSGGGSARNIQYF

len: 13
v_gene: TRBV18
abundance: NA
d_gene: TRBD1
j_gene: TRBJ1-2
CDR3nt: TGTGCCAGACAGGGGCTTGCTAACTATGGCTACACCTTC
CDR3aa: CARQGLANYGYTF

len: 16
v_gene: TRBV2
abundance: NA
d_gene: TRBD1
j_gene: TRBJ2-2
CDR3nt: TGTGCCAGCAGTGAAGCCGGACAGGGACCCACCGGGGAGCTGTTTTTT
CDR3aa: CASSEAGQGPTGELFF